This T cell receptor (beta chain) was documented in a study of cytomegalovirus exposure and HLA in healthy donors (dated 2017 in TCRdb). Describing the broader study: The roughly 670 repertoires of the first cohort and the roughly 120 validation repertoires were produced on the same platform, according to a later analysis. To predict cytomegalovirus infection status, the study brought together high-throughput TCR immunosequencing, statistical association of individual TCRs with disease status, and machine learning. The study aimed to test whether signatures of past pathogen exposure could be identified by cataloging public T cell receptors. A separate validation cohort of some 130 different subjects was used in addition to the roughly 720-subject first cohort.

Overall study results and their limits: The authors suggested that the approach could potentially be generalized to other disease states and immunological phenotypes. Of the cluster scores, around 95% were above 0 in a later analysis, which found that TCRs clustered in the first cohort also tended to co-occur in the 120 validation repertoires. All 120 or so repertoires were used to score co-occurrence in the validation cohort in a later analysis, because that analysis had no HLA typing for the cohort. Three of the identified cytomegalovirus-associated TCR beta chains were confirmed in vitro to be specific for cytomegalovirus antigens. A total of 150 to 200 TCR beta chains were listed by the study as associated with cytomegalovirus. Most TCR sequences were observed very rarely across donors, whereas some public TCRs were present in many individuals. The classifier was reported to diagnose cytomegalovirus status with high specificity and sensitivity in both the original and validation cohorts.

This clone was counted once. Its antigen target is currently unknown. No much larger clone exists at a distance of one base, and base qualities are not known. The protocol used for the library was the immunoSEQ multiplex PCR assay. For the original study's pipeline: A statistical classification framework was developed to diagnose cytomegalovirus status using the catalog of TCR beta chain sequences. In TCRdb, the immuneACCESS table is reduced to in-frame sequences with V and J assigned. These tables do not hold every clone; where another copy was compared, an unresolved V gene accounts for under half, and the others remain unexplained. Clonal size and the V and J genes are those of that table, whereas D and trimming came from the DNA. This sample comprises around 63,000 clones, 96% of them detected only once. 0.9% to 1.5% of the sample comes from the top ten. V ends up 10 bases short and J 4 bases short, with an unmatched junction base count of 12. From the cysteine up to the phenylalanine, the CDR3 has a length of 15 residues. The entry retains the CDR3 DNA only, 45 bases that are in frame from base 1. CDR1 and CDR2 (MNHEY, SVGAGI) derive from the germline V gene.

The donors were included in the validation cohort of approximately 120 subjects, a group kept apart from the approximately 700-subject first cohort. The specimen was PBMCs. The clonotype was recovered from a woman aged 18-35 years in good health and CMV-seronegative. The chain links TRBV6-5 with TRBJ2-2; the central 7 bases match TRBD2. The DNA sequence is TGTGCCACCAAAGCCAGACTAGCCCGCACCGGGGAGCTGTTTTTT. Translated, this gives CATKARLARTGELFF.